Presented here are 6 T cell receptor beta chains from one specimen sequenced in a study of Ad26.COV2.S vaccination and SARS-CoV-2 variants. Treatment indicated: around 19 received Ad26.COV2.S at low or high dose, single or two shots; 5 received placebo; per-sample allocation not given. The study sampled participants on day 63 after the first vaccine or placebo injection. Profiled with immunoSEQ multiplex PCR; TCRdb holds only in-frame clones, not every one. The sample yields approximately 500,000 clones, about 83% seen once. Sequenced here: peripheral blood, sampled in a trial of Ad26.COV2.S vaccine versus placebo. These receptors all stem from a person aged 18-65 years who received the Ad26.COV2.S COVID-19 vaccine or a placebo.

The chain uses TRBV4-3 and TRBJ2-1; TRBD2 matches 8 bases. Germline V gene data show CDR1 as LGHNA and CDR2 as YSLEER. The CDR3 is 15 amino acids. J was trimmed by 5 bases and V by 0 bases; bases with no gene match: 3. The CDR3 bases are TGCGCCAGCAGCCAAGAGGGGACTAGAAACAATGAGCAGTTCTTC. It yields the protein CASSQEGTRNNEQFF.

This chain joins TRBV5-1 and TRBJ2-7; TRBD2 matches 7 bases. V shed 4 bases and J 9 bases; nucleotides not matched to a gene: 7. Germline CDR1 SGHRS, CDR2 YFSETQ. The CDR3 contains 12 residues. CDR3 in amino acids: CASSPSGGRQYF. In DNA, the CDR3 is TGCGCCAGCAGCCCCTCGGGGGGACGGCAGTACTTC.

The V call is TRBV5-1, the J call TRBJ2-5; TRBD1 matches at 7 bases. The V gene end was trimmed by 2 bases and the J gene end by 6 bases; junction bases not matched to a gene: 7. CDR1 is SGHRS, CDR2 YFSETQ, per germline. The CDR3 is made up of 14 amino acids. In DNA, the CDR3 is TGCGCCAGCAGCTTTGAGACAGGGCCCCAGACCCAGTACTTC. This sequence encodes CASSFETGPQTQYF.

Points on this clone: One end of the junction varies from germline; a read error may be responsible. Other nucleotide sequences from this sample produce the same CDR3. V gene TRBV29-1 combines with J gene TRBJ2-7, with 10 bases aligning to TRBD1. Germline loops: CDR1 SQVTM, CDR2 ANQGSEA. This CDR3 region has 14 residues. The CDR3 protein is CSVGGQGGFYEQYF. CDR3 nucleotide sequence: TGCAGCGTTGGAGGACAGGGGGGCTTCTACGAGCAATACTTC.

This sequence joins TRBV4-3 and TRBJ2-7, with TRBD2 as a possible D gene (6 bases). The CDR3 spans 15 residues. Germline CDR1 and CDR2: LGHNA and YSLEER. Trimming pared 0 bases from V and 2 bases from J, leaving 11 bases between. CDR3 nucleotide sequence: TGCGCCAGCAGCCAAGATGGGGGGACCACCTACGAGCAGTACTTC. Amino acids: CASSQDGGTTYEQYF.

This clone showed up just once. J is TRBJ1-5 and V is TRBV30, with D possibly matching TRBD1 (5 bases). Trimming left V 2 bases short and J 6 bases short, with 17 bases between. The germline V gene has CDR1 GTSNPN and CDR2 SVGIG (reference sequence). The CDR3 covers 15 residues. The CDR3 reads CAWSSGPRWGQPQHF. The CDR3 region has the DNA TGTGCCTGGAGTTCGGGGCCAAGATGGGGTCAGCCCCAGCATTTT.